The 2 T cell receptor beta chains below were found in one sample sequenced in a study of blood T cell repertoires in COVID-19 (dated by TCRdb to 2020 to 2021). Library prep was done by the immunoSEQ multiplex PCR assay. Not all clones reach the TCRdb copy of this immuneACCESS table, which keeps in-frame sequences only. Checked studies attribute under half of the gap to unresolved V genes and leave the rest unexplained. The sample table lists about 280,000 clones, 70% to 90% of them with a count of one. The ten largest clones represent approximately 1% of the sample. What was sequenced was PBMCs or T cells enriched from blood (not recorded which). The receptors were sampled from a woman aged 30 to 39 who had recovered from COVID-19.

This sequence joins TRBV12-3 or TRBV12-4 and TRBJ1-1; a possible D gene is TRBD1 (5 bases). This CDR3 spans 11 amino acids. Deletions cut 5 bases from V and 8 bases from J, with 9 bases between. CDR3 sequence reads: CASSKTVEAFF. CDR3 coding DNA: TGTGCCAGCAGTAAGACAGTGGAAGCTTTCTTT.

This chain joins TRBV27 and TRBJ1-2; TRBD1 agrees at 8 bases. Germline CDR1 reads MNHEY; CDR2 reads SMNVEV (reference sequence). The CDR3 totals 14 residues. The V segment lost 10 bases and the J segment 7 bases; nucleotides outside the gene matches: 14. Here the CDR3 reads CATGNGQGRGGYTF. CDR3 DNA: TGTGCCACGGGGAATGGACAGGGAAGAGGTGGCTACACCTTC.